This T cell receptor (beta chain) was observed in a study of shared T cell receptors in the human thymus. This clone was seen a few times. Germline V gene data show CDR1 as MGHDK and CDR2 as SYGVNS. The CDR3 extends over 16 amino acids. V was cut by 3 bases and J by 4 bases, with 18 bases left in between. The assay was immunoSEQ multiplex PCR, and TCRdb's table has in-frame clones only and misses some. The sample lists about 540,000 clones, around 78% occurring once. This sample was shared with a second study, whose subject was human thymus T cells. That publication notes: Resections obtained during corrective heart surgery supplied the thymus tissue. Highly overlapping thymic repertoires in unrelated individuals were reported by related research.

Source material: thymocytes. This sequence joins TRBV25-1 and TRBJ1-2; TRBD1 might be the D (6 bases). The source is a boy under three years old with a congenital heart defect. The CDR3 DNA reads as TGTGCCAGCAGTGATACCTCCTTCCCAGGGGCCTATGGCTACACCTTC. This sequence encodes CASSDTSFPGAYGYTF.